The entry below describes one T cell receptor (beta chain). Some clones are missing from TCRdb's copy, which holds only in-frame ones; the method was immunoSEQ multiplex PCR. The sample shows around 730,000 clones, approximately 83% of them seen only once. This specimen belongs to a study of shared T cell receptors in the human thymus. Germline V lookup: CDR1 LNHDA, CDR2 SQIVND (reference sequence). The V end was cut by 10 bases, the J end by 5 bases, with 12 bases between. CDR3 size: 12 residues. The sample also formed part of further work on human thymus T cells. That study adds: Obtained as resections during corrective heart surgery, the thymus tissue was then studied.

V gene TRBV19 combines with J gene TRBJ2-1, with a possible D match to TRBD2 (6 bases). The receptor was isolated from a girl younger than two with a congenital heart defect. The specimen sequenced was thymocytes. CDR3 DNA sequence: TGTGCCACCACGGGCGGGGACAATGAGCAGTTCTTC. It codes for CATTGGDNEQFF.